Shown below are 32 T cell receptor beta chains from a single sample sequenced in a study of shared clonotypes between healthy human individuals. CD45RO-negative, CCR7-selected cells formed the naive CD8 fraction, which excluded terminally differentiated effector memory CD45RA+ cells. Profiled with immunoSEQ multiplex PCR; TCRdb holds only in-frame clones, not every one. The table lists about 2.1 million clones, 85% to 95% of them singletons, with more than 1.5% in the top ten. Material for sequencing was naive CD8+ T cells from PBMCs. The source of these receptors is a young man in good health. Some clones in this sample may be carry-over from other donors' samples.

This clone was found a few times. The rearrangement joins TRBV7-9 to TRBJ1-1; TRBD1 is a possible D gene (6 bases). The CDR3 loop spans 12 amino acids. Germline V CDR1 and CDR2: SEHNR, FQNEAQ (reference sequence). V was pared by 5 bases and J by 10 bases, with 14 bases between. CDR3 coding DNA: TGTGCCAGCAGCCAAAACAGGGCATCAGCTTTCTTT. It translates to CASSQNRASAFF.

Points on this clone: This same CDR3 is encoded by further DNA sequences in the sample. The chain joins TRBV30 to TRBJ2-7; 8 bases map to TRBD1. Germline V gene sequence: CDR1 GTSNPN, CDR2 SVGIG (reference sequence). The ends lost 5 bases at V and 5 bases at J; junction bases unmatched: 2. This CDR3 has 11 amino acids. The CDR3 DNA reads as TGTGCCTGGGACAGGGGCCACGAGCAGTACTTC. Its translation is CAWDRGHEQYF. Full variable domain (outside the CDR3, taken from reference TRBV30 and TRBJ2-7): SQTIHQWPATLVQPVGSPLSLECTVEGTSNPNLYWYRQAAGRGLQLLFYSVGIGQISSEVPQNLSASRPQDRQFILSSKKLLLSDSGFYLCAWDRGHEQYFGPGTRLTVT.

This clone was detected once. The chain joins TRBV10-2 to TRBJ1-5; no firm D call. In germline, CDR1 is WSHSY, CDR2 SAAADI. CDR3 length equals 16 residues. The V gene lost 6 bases and the J gene lost 0 bases, with 15 bases spanning the gap. The CDR3 region has the DNA TGCGCCAGCAGCGAAGGTGGGGTTTATAGCAATCAGCCCCAGCATTTT. Encoded protein: CASSEGGVYSNQPQHF.

The CDR3 nucleotides read TGTGCCAGCAGCTTAGGCCCCAGGGCTAGCGGGAGCTACGAGCAGTACTTC. It translates to CASSLGPRASGSYEQYF. The chain couples TRBV11-2 to TRBJ2-7, with TRBD2 identical over 10 bases. Germline CDR1 reads SGHAT; CDR2 reads FQNNGV. This CDR3 is built from 17 residues. V was pared by 1 base and J by 3 bases, with 9 bases of the junction left unmatched.

The chain combines TRBV5-1 with TRBJ2-7, with D unclear. Germline V gene sequence: CDR1 SGHRS, CDR2 YFSETQ. V was cut by 4 bases and J by 6 bases, with 8 bases left in between. The CDR3 extends over 11 amino acids. CDR3 amino acids: CASSLETEQYF. The CDR3 DNA is TGCGCCAGCAGCCTTGAGACCGAGCAGTACTTC.

This clone showed up just once. This sequence joins TRBV6-1 and TRBJ1-5, with 7 bases identical to TRBD1. The junction had 4 bases not matched to a gene; V was cut back by 9 bases and J by 5 bases. The length of the CDR3 is 12 residues. Germline loops: CDR1 MNHNS, CDR2 SASEGT. CDR3 sequence: CASLTGYQPQHF. The CDR3 nucleotides read TGTGCCAGTTTGACAGGGTATCAGCCCCAGCATTTT.

Regarding this clone: This sample includes further DNA sequences coding for the same CDR3. V and J are TRBV27 and TRBJ1-5; the D gene is possibly TRBD1 (6 bases). Germline CDR1 MNHEY, CDR2 SMNVEV (reference sequence). V was clipped by 4 bases and J by 0 bases, with 10 bases between them. CDR3 length equals 15 residues. CDR3: CASSSQGFSNQPQHF. CDR3 bases: TGTGCCAGCAGTTCACAGGGCTTTAGCAATCAGCCCCAGCATTTT.

The chain carries TRBV6-5 and TRBJ2-5; D is perhaps TRBD2 (6 bases). V lost 0 bases to trimming and J lost 4 bases, with 9 bases between them. The CDR3 loop spans 14 amino acids. The germline CDR1 and CDR2 sequences are MNHEY and SVGAGI. The CDR3 DNA reads TGTGCCAGCAGTTACTCTTGGGGAGGAGAGACCCAGTACTTC. Protein: CASSYSWGGETQYF.

The gene calls are TRBV30 and TRBJ2-1, with 11 bases fitting TRBD2. Germline-derived CDR1 and CDR2 are GTSNPN and SVGIG (reference sequence). Trimming removed 3 bases from V and 10 bases from J; junction bases left unmatched: 5. The CDR3 has 13 residues. CDR3 DNA sequence: TGTGCCTGGAGGGCGCTAGCGGGAGGAGAGCAGTTCTTC. Its protein is CAWRALAGGEQFF. Together with reference TRBV30 and TRBJ2-1, the CDR3 gives the full variable domain: SQTIHQWPATLVQPVGSPLSLECTVEGTSNPNLYWYRQAAGRGLQLLFYSVGIGQISSEVPQNLSASRPQDRQFILSSKKLLLSDSGFYLCAWRALAGGEQFFGPGTRLTVL.

The rearrangement joins TRBV19 to TRBJ2-4; D gene unclear. The V gene's germline CDR1 is LNHDA and CDR2 SQIVND (reference sequence). CDR3 length: 13 residues. The V gene lost 7 bases and the J gene lost 4 bases, with 11 bases spanning the gap. The CDR3 DNA follows: TGTGCCAGTATGGGGATTGGAAAAAACATTCAGTACTTC. Translating it yields CASMGIGKNIQYF.

The CDR3 here is CASSESGASTDTQYF. The CDR3 DNA reads as TGTGCCAGCAGTGAGTCAGGGGCTAGCACAGATACGCAGTATTTT. The V gene is TRBV2, the J gene TRBJ2-3, with D possibly matching TRBD1 (6 bases). The CDR3 runs to 15 residues. Trimming took off 3 bases at V and 0 bases at J, with 10 bases between the two ends. CDR1 and CDR2 from the germline V gene are SNHLY and FYNNEI.

The chain combines TRBV6-5 with TRBJ2-3, with unresolved D. V lost 0 bases and J 4 bases, leaving 8 bases between the germline ends. The CDR3 contains 14 residues. Germline values: CDR1 MNHEY, CDR2 SVGAGI. CDR3 DNA: TGTGCCAGCAGTTACTCGAACCGGGCAGATACGCAGTATTTT. Protein: CASSYSNRADTQYF.

This chain connects TRBV2 to TRBJ1-1, with a tentative D call TRBD1 (5 bases). Germline-derived CDR1 and CDR2 are SNHLY and FYNNEI. The V gene lost 8 bases and the J gene lost 2 bases, with 15 bases spanning the gap. CDR3 size: 14 residues. DNA of the CDR3: TGTGCCAGCTTCTTGGGACGGGGAAACACTGAAGCTTTCTTT. This encodes CASFLGRGNTEAFF.

V gene TRBV7-9 combines with J gene TRBJ1-1; 8 bases line up with TRBD1. V trimming: 2 bases; J trimming: 5 bases; junction bases outside the gene matches: 4. This CDR3 region has 14 residues. Germline lookup yields CDR1 SEHNR and CDR2 FQNEAQ (reference sequence). The CDR3, as DNA: TGTGCCAGCAGCTTACGACAGGGGTGGACTGAAGCTTTCTTT. Amino acids: CASSLRQGWTEAFF.

In its sample, this clone was seen once. The rearrangement links TRBV5-1 to TRBJ2-1; a possible D gene is TRBD2 (6 bases). This CDR3 spans 16 amino acids. The V and J ends lost 4 bases and 2 bases respectively, with 16 bases between them. CDR1 and CDR2 (germline): SGHRS, YFSETQ. CDR3 in DNA: TGCGCCAGCAGCACGACCGGGACTGTTACCTACAATGAGCAGTTCTTC. It encodes CASSTTGTVTYNEQFF. Filled out from reference TRBV5-1 and TRBJ2-1, the complete variable domain reads KAGVTQTPRYLIKTRGQQVTLSCSPISGHRSVSWYQQTPGQGLQFLFEYFSETQRNKGNFPGRFSGRQFSNSRSEMNVSTLELGDSALYLCASSTTGTVTYNEQFFGPGTRLTVL.

This sequence joins TRBV27 and TRBJ2-3; TRBD2 matches at 10 bases. Trimming at V came to 6 bases and at J to 2 bases, leaving 11 bases not matched to a gene. The V gene's germline CDR1 is MNHEY and CDR2 SMNVEV (reference sequence). This CDR3 comprises 17 residues. The CDR3 sequence is CASSLTGLAEFTDTQYF. Here the CDR3 DNA reads TGTGCCAGCAGCCTCACTGGACTAGCGGAGTTCACAGATACGCAGTATTTT.

The gene calls are TRBV19 and TRBJ1-5; the D gene is possibly TRBD1 (5 bases). The germline V gene encodes CDR1 LNHDA and CDR2 SQIVND (reference sequence). V dropped 5 bases and J dropped 6 bases, with 17 bases sitting between them. CDR3 length: 15 amino acids. CDR3 in DNA: TGTGCCAGTAGTGCGGCATGGGGGGGGTCTCAGCCCCAGCATTTT. Amino acids: CASSAAWGGSQPQHF.

Regarding this clone: The sample contains more than one DNA sequence encoding this CDR3. The chain joins TRBV19 to TRBJ2-5; a possible D gene is TRBD1 (6 bases). Germline V gene lookup returns CDR1 LNHDA and CDR2 SQIVND (reference sequence). This CDR3 has 14 residues. V lost 6 bases and J 2 bases, leaving 13 bases between the germline ends. The CDR3 reads CASSPRGSQETQYF. Here the CDR3 DNA reads TGTGCCAGTAGCCCAAGGGGGTCTCAAGAGACCCAGTACTTC. Full variable domain (remainder filled in from reference TRBV19 and TRBJ2-5): DGGITQSPKYLFRKEGQNVTLSCEQNLNHDAMYWYRQDPGQGLRLIYYSQIVNDFQKGDIAEGYSVSREKKESFPLTVTSAQKNPTAFYLCASSPRGSQETQYFGPGTRLLVL.

The chain combines TRBV11-1 with TRBJ1-2; D not resolved. V shed 5 bases and J shed 1 base, with 8 bases lying between them. The V gene's germline CDR1 is SGHAT and CDR2 FQDESV (reference sequence). The CDR3 contains 13 residues. The CDR3 bases are TGTGCCAGCAGCCCGACCAGTAACTATGGCTACACCTTC. It specifies CASSPTSNYGYTF.

V is TRBV5-1 and J is TRBJ2-1; D remains ambiguous. CDR3 size: 14 residues. V shed 4 bases and J shed 0 bases, with 8 bases lying between them. Germline V gene data show CDR1 as SGHRS and CDR2 as YFSETQ. The CDR3 region is CASSATSSYNEQFF. The CDR3 coding sequence is TGCGCCAGCAGCGCCACGAGCTCCTACAATGAGCAGTTCTTC.

This rearrangement joins TRBV9 to TRBJ2-6; possibly TRBD2 for D (6 bases). Trimming cost V 7 bases and J 0 bases, with 17 bases left between them. This CDR3 region has 17 residues. CDR1 is SGDLS, CDR2 YYNGEE, per germline. CDR3 bases: TGTGCCAGCGGGCCGGGACTCCGAAGCTCTGGGGCCAACGTCCTGACTTTC. It yields the protein CASGPGLRSSGANVLTF.

The chain joins TRBV7-6 to TRBJ2-7; D not resolved. V lost 2 bases and J 0 bases, leaving 14 bases between the germline ends. CDR1 and CDR2 (germline): SGHVS, FNYEAQ. The CDR3 spans 16 residues. The CDR3 loop is CASSLLARTSSYEQYF. The DNA of the CDR3 is TGTGCCAGCAGCTTATTGGCGAGGACGAGCTCCTACGAGCAGTACTTC.

This chain links TRBV28 with TRBJ2-1; D may be TRBD2 (5 bases). CDR1 MDHEN and CDR2 SYDVKM come from the germline V gene. Trimming took 6 bases from V and 8 from J, leaving 23 bases between them. CDR3 length: 16 residues. CDR3 nucleotides: TGTGCCAGCAGAAACTGGCGGATAGCGCTCGACGATGAGCAGTTCTTC. It specifies CASRNWRIALDDEQFF.

This chain joins TRBV5-1 and TRBJ2-1; 7 nucleotides line up with TRBD2. V lost 0 bases, J lost 7 bases, and 7 bases stayed unmatched. The CDR3 consists of 15 residues. Germline assignment: CDR1 SGHRS and CDR2 YFSETQ. The DNA of the CDR3 is TGCGCCAGCAGCTTGGCGCGGGAGCTGGGAAATGAGCAGTTCTTC. Protein: CASSLARELGNEQFF.

The rearrangement links TRBV28 to TRBJ2-5; D call uncertain. The CDR3 length is 15 residues. Germline values: CDR1 MDHEN, CDR2 SYDVKM. V was clipped by 6 bases and J by 4 bases, with 18 bases between them. CDR3 protein: CASSALALPGETQYF. CDR3 nucleotide sequence: TGTGCCAGCAGCGCCTTGGCTCTACCTGGAGAGACCCAGTACTTC.

The rearrangement uses TRBV5-4 and TRBJ2-1; no definite D call. V shed 2 bases and J shed 4 bases, with 7 bases lying between them. The germline gives CDR1 SGHNT, CDR2 YYREEE (reference sequence). CDR3 size: 13 residues. The CDR3 sequence: CASSLSPYNEQFF. In DNA, the CDR3 is TGTGCCAGCAGCTTATCTCCTTACAATGAGCAGTTCTTC.

The V call is TRBV28, the J call TRBJ2-5, with D perhaps being TRBD1 or TRBD2 (6 bases each). There are 15 residues in the CDR3. Trimming stripped 4 bases from V and 1 base from J, with 13 bases between. Germline-derived CDR1 and CDR2 are MDHEN and SYDVKM. CDR3: CASSSPEGGQETQYF. The CDR3 nucleotides are TGTGCCAGCAGTTCCCCCGAGGGGGGCCAAGAGACCCAGTACTTC.

The chain employs TRBV15 and TRBJ2-7; 12 nucleotides align to TRBD2. Trimming cost V 3 bases and J 2 bases; bases outside gene matches: 5. Germline-derived CDR1 and CDR2 are LNHNV and YYDKDF (reference sequence). CDR3 length: 16 amino acids. This chain's CDR3 is CATSRELAGGPYEQYF. DNA of the CDR3: TGTGCCACCAGCAGGGAGCTAGCGGGAGGGCCCTACGAGCAGTACTTC.

This clone appeared a single time. The V gene is TRBV9, the J gene TRBJ2-7; possibly TRBD1 or TRBD2 for D (6 bases each). V lost 4 bases and J lost 6, with 14 bases in between. The CDR3 sequence is 13 residues long. Germline V gives CDR1 SGDLS, CDR2 YYNGEE. CDR3 in amino acids: CASSPGGPAEQYF. The CDR3 coding sequence is TGTGCCAGCAGCCCCGGGGGCCCGGCCGAGCAGTACTTC.

The genes are TRBV6-1 and TRBJ2-1; 8 nucleotides match TRBD2. The CDR3 runs to 14 residues. Trimming at V came to 7 bases and at J to 3 bases, leaving 5 bases not matched to a gene. In germline, CDR1 is MNHNS, CDR2 SASEGT. In nucleotides, the CDR3 is TGTGCCAGCAAGGTTAGCGGGAACTACAATGAGCAGTTCTTC. This encodes CASKVSGNYNEQFF.

The rearrangement uses TRBV10-3 and TRBJ2-5; possibly TRBD1 or TRBD2 for D (7 bases each). The V gene lost 0 bases and the J gene lost 5 bases, with 25 bases spanning the gap. CDR1 is ENHRY, CDR2 SYGVKD, per germline. CDR3 length: 19 amino acids. CDR3 sequence reads: CAISESARGGSTKGETQYF. The CDR3 coding sequence is TGTGCCATCAGTGAGTCGGCCAGGGGGGGATCAACCAAGGGGGAGACCCAGTACTTC.

This clone was counted only a few times. The genes are TRBV2 and TRBJ1-1; D gene unclear. Germline CDR1 SNHLY, CDR2 FYNNEI. The CDR3 is 10 amino acids. The ends were cut back, 7 bases at V and 7 bases at J, with 7 bases in the middle. The DNA for the CDR3 is TGTGCCAGCACCGACTTTGAAGCTTTCTTT. Amino acid sequence: CASTDFEAFF.